These T cell receptor beta chains were read from a single sample in a study of cytomegalovirus exposure and HLA in healthy donors. Generated by immunoSEQ multiplex PCR, the TCRdb table keeps only in-frame clones and is missing some. The sample yields under 150,000 clones, around four fifths seen once. The source material was PBMCs. These receptors were obtained from a man aged 25-40 years in good health and CMV-seropositive. Both conserved end residues are part of each CDR3. The D gene is left open where the match is weak. The size of a clone is reported for some rows only, either as once, few or many, or as a class for expanded clones.

d_gene,j_gene,abundance,v_gene,CDR3nt,CDR3aa
NA,TRBJ2-7,once,TRBV28,TGTGCCAGCAGTTCGAGGATGGGGCAGTACTTC,CASSSRMGQYF
NA,TRBJ2-2,NA,TRBV5-1,TGCGCCAGCAGCTTGGATGCAGCGCGGACCGGGGAGCTGTTTTTT,CASSLDAARTGELFF
NA,TRBJ1-2,NA,TRBV30,TGTGCCTGGAGTGGTCCGACAGGTGATAACTATGGCTACACCTTC,CAWSGPTGDNYGYTF
TRBD1,TRBJ1-1,NA,TRBV7-2,TGTGCCAGCAGCTCCGACAGGGTTCGGGCTTTCTTT,CASSSDRVRAFF
NA,TRBJ2-5,NA,TRBV6-1,TGTGCCAGCAGTGAACGACAGTTCCAAGAGACCCAGTACTTC,CASSERQFQETQYF
NA,TRBJ1-2,NA,TRBV18,TGTGCCAGCTCACCACGGGCGGGACCGGGCTACACCTTC,CASSPRAGPGYTF
TRBD2,TRBJ2-3,once,TRBV5-1,TGCGCCAGCAGCTTGGCCGGGACTAGCGCTAGCACAGATACGCAGTATTTT,CASSLAGTSASTDTQYF
TRBD1,TRBJ1-1,NA,TRBV18,TGTGCCAGCTCTACCGATAGACAGGGGTTCGGAATGAACACTGAAGCTTTCTTT,CASSTDRQGFGMNTEAFF
TRBD2,TRBJ2-7,NA,TRBV28,TGTGCCAGCAGTTTAGGAGGCGGGAGAGTAAGCGAGCAGTACTTC,CASSLGGGRVSEQYF
TRBD1,TRBJ1-4,once,TRBV18,TGTGCCAGCTCACCACAAGGACAGGGGATAGGCACTAATGAAAAACTGTTTTTT,CASSPQGQGIGTNEKLFF
TRBD2,TRBJ2-1,NA,TRBV30,TGTGCCTGGGGGACCCCGGGACTAGCGGGGGGATACAATGAGCAGTTCTTC,CAWGTPGLAGGYNEQFF
TRBD1,TRBJ1-5,NA,TRBV19,TGTGCCAGTAGTCTGGGGACAGGCGGACAGCATTTT,CASSLGTGGQHF
TRBD1,TRBJ1-2,NA,TRBV5-6,TGTGCCAGCGTTCCCGCTCTACAGGGGGCCTTTGGCTACACCTTC,CASVPALQGAFGYTF
TRBD1,TRBJ1-1,few,TRBV4-2,TGTGCCAGCAGCCAAGGGGTCGGACAGGGAACTGAAGCTTTCTTT,CASSQGVGQGTEAFF
NA,TRBJ1-1,NA,TRBV9,TGTGCCAGCAGCGCCAGGGGCTCTGAAGCTTTCTTT,CASSARGSEAFF
TRBD2,TRBJ2-3,once,TRBV2,TGTGCCAGCAAGGTTAGCGGGATCACAGATACGCAGTATTTT,CASKVSGITDTQYF
NA,TRBJ2-2,NA,TRBV5-1,TGCGCCAGCAGACGCGAGACAGGGAACACCGGGGAGCTGTTTTTT,CASRRETGNTGELFF
NA,TRBJ1-1,NA,TRBV18,TGTGCCAGCTCACCACCTTCAGGATTGAACACTGAAGCTTTCTTT,CASSPPSGLNTEAFF
NA,TRBJ2-2,NA,TRBV13,TGTGCCAGCAGCGCCCTAAGCGGGGAGCTGTTTTTT,CASSALSGELFF
NA,TRBJ2-1,NA,TRBV28,TGTGCCAGCAGGCCTCCGGGGGTCCCCTTTTACAATGAGCAGTTCTTC,CASRPPGVPFYNEQFF
TRBD2,TRBJ2-1,NA,TRBV28,TGCGCCAGCAGTTTGCCCGCGGGAGAGCCCTTGGGGGGCTACAATGAGCAGTTCTTC,CASSLPAGEPLGGYNEQFF
TRBD2,TRBJ2-3,few,TRBV5-5,TGTGCCAGCAGTTGGCGGACTAGCCAGGCGGATACGCAGTATTTT,CASSWRTSQADTQYF
NA,TRBJ1-2,NA,TRBV7-9,TGTGCCAGCAGCTTGCAGGGCGACTATGGCTACACCTTC,CASSLQGDYGYTF
NA,TRBJ2-5,NA,TRBV6-1,TGTGCCAGCAGTGAAGGGACAAGGTCTCGCCAAGAGACCCAGTACTTC,CASSEGTRSRQETQYF
NA,TRBJ2-1,NA,TRBV7-8,TGTGCCAGCAGCTTAAGAGATAGCAGCAATGAGCAGTTCTTC,CASSLRDSSNEQFF
NA,TRBJ2-5,NA,TRBV19,TGTGCCAGTAGTATGGTACATCGAGAGACCCAGTACTTC,CASSMVHRETQYF
TRBD2,TRBJ2-3,NA,TRBV7-9,TGTGCCACCCATAGCGGGAACGGGGATACGCAGTATTTT,CATHSGNGDTQYF
NA,TRBJ1-2,NA,TRBV6-5,TGTGCCAGCAGTTACGGTCCGGGAGGGGATGTGTATGGCTACACCTTC,CASSYGPGGDVYGYTF
NA,TRBJ1-2,NA,TRBV6-5,TGTGCCAGCAGTGAGGACTCGTATGGCTACACCTTC,CASSEDSYGYTF
NA,TRBJ1-5,NA,TRBV10-3,TGTGCCATCAGTGAGAATTTAGGACAGATTAGCAATCAGCCCCAGCATTTT,CAISENLGQISNQPQHF
TRBD2,TRBJ2-7,NA,TRBV28,TGTGCCAGCAGTCCTGGGGGGGAGAAGAGCTACGAGCAGTACTTC,CASSPGGEKSYEQYF
NA,TRBJ2-2,once,TRBV7-9,TGTGCCAGCAGCCTAATACCGGCAGGGATTGGCACCGGGGAGCTGTTTTTT,CASSLIPAGIGTGELFF
NA,TRBJ2-1,NA,TRBV11-3,TGTGCCAGCAGCTTAGCTAGTGGGAGCAATGAGCAGTTCTTC,CASSLASGSNEQFF
NA,TRBJ2-2,NA,TRBV5-8,TGTGCCAGCAGCCCTGGAGTTGCCACCGGGGAGCTGTTTTTT,CASSPGVATGELFF
NA,TRBJ1-1,NA,TRBV6-1,TGTGCCAGCAGTCCGGGACAAAACACTGAAGCTTTCTTT,CASSPGQNTEAFF
NA,TRBJ2-1,few,TRBV5-4,TGTGCCAGCAGCTTGAACAGCTGGGGCCTCGAGCAGTTCTTC,CASSLNSWGLEQFF
NA,TRBJ1-1,few,TRBV5-4,TGTGCCAGCAGCTATCGGACAGCTGAAGCTTTCTTT,CASSYRTAEAFF
TRBD1,TRBJ2-3,NA,TRBV2,TGTGCCAGCAGCCGGGACAGGGGGCCAGATACGCAGTATTTT,CASSRDRGPDTQYF
NA,TRBJ1-5,NA,TRBV28,TGTGCCAGCAGGGTGCAGGGCAATCAGCCCCAGCATTTT,CASRVQGNQPQHF
NA,TRBJ2-7,NA,TRBV2,TGTGCCAGCAGGGGAGGCGGTAACTACGAGCAGTACTTC,CASRGGGNYEQYF
NA,TRBJ2-1,NA,TRBV21-1,TGTGCCAGCAGCAAAGAAGAGGGCGGGAGGACTCCCAATGAGCAGTTCTTC,CASSKEEGGRTPNEQFF
TRBD1,TRBJ2-1,NA,TRBV19,TGTGCCAGTAGGAGAGACGGACAGGGGAGAGGCGATGAGCAGTTCTTC,CASRRDGQGRGDEQFF
TRBD1,TRBJ1-2,NA,TRBV19,TGTGCCAGTAGCCCCAGGGACAGCCTCTTTTCCTACACCTTC,CASSPRDSLFSYTF
NA,TRBJ1-2,once,TRBV21-1,TGTGCCAGCAGCTCCCAGACAGGCATTGGGTATGGCTACACCTTC,CASSSQTGIGYGYTF
NA,TRBJ1-2,NA,TRBV21-1,TGTGCCAGCACTCAAGATCCCGACAGGCTAGACTATGGCTACACCTTC,CASTQDPDRLDYGYTF
TRBD2,TRBJ2-3,NA,TRBV28,TGTGCCAGCAGTTTAGGGACTAGCGGTAGCACAGATACGCAGTATTTT,CASSLGTSGSTDTQYF
TRBD2,TRBJ2-1,NA,TRBV18,TGTGCCAGCTCACCACCCAATCTAGCGGGAGTAAATGAGCAGTTCTTC,CASSPPNLAGVNEQFF